Sequencing of this TCR beta chain was carried out in a study of cytotoxic CD8 clonotypes in ibrutinib-treated CLL. Study summary: Patients: roughly 11 relapsed/refractory, roughly 16 treatment-naive, some 18 IGHV unmutated. Among responders, roughly 24 were partial and 2 complete; after median roughly 66 months, around 15 stayed remitted and 12 progressed. General observations from the study: Ibrutinib response saw clonality rise, and progression saw it return toward baseline.

This clone was seen only once. The target antigen is unknown. Profiling relied on immunoSEQ multiplex PCR, and the TCRdb table lists in-frame clones only, not all of them. The table shows approximately 84,000 clones, with roughly 83% occurring only once. The CDR3 loop spans 14 amino acids. V gave up 6 bases and J gave up 7 bases; unmatched junction bases: 6. Germline values: CDR1 MNHNS, CDR2 SASEGT. The sample here was PBMCs, taken after 12 months of ibrutinib treatment. This receptor was identified in a human donor with chronic lymphocytic leukemia. V and J are TRBV6-1 and TRBJ1-2; 12 positions agree with TRBD1. The CDR3 region has the DNA TGTGCCAGCAGGAGGGACAGGGGGCCCCTTGGCTACACCTTC. It is translated as CASRRDRGPLGYTF.